A single sample gave rise to the 6 T cell receptor beta chains below, sequenced in a study of response to subunit inactivated influenza vaccine. TCRdb passed the RT-PCR reads through MiXCR, listing each CDR3 protein once. The table shows approximately 680,000 distinct CDR3 sequences, with approximately 14% occurring only once. The input for sequencing was PBMCs from blood, taken approximately 13 days after vaccination. The receptors originated from a man between 45 and 60 years old who received an inactivated influenza vaccine.

Only a few counts were recorded for this clonotype. CDR3 sequence: CASSQGAGVSYNEQFF. In DNA, the CDR3 is TGCGCCAGCAGCCAAGGAGCCGGGGTCTCCTACAATGAGCAGTTCTTC. The chain has TRBV4-1 and TRBJ2-1, with D possibly being TRBD2 (5 bases). V lost 1 base to trimming and J lost 0 bases, with 10 bases between them. CDR3 length: 16 residues. Germline CDR1 reads MGHRA; CDR2 reads YSYEKL.

This clonotype has just a few counts. V gene TRBV7-2 combines with J gene TRBJ2-2; no clear D gene. Trimming removed 1 base from V and 7 bases from J, with 13 bases in between. The CDR3 covers 15 residues. Germline V gene lookup returns CDR1 SGHTA and CDR2 FQGNSA. The CDR3 loop is CASSLVGQEYGELFF. CDR3 coding DNA: TGTGCCAGCAGCTTAGTCGGCCAGGAGTACGGGGAGCTGTTTTTT.

The chain employs TRBV7-8 and TRBJ2-7, with 10 positions matching TRBD1. This CDR3 is built from 16 residues. Per germline, CDR1 SGHVS and CDR2 FQNEAQ. After removal of 4 bases from V and 4 bases from J, the junction contained 10 bases not matched to a gene. The CDR3 bases are TGTGCCAGCAGCTGGAACCCGACAGGGGGCGAGTACGAGCAGTACTTC. It encodes CASSWNPTGGEYEQYF.

The V call is TRBV5-1, the J call TRBJ2-1; the match to TRBD1 covers 9 bases. The CDR3 has 19 amino acids. The J segment lost 1 base and the V segment lost 3 bases, leaving 14 bases of the junction unmatched. CDR1 is SGHRS, CDR2 YFSETQ, per germline. CDR3 sequence reads: CASSYPRQGGLRSYNEQFF. The CDR3 nucleotides read TGCGCCAGCAGCTACCCAAGACAGGGGGGGCTTCGGTCCTACAATGAGCAGTTCTTC.

This clonotype has a handful of counts. The rearrangement links TRBV7-9 to TRBJ2-1; D gene unclear. The ends were cut back, 3 bases at V and 0 bases at J, with 9 bases in the middle. This CDR3 contains 15 residues. Germline lookup yields CDR1 SEHNR and CDR2 FQNEAQ (reference sequence). In nucleotides, the CDR3 is TGTGCCAGCAGCTTGGTCTACCACTCCTACAATGAGCAGTTCTTC. It codes for CASSLVYHSYNEQFF.

Remarks on this clonotype: The DNA is left out, because the CDR3 cannot be placed on it with certainty; the CDR3 is given as TCRdb lists it. The chain combines TRBV21-1 with TRBJ2-5; the tabulated D call, TRBD2, remains unverified against the DNA. TRBV21-1 is termed a pseudogene. The CDR3 length is 17 residues, termini included. CDR3 loop: CASILASGRSGQETQYF.